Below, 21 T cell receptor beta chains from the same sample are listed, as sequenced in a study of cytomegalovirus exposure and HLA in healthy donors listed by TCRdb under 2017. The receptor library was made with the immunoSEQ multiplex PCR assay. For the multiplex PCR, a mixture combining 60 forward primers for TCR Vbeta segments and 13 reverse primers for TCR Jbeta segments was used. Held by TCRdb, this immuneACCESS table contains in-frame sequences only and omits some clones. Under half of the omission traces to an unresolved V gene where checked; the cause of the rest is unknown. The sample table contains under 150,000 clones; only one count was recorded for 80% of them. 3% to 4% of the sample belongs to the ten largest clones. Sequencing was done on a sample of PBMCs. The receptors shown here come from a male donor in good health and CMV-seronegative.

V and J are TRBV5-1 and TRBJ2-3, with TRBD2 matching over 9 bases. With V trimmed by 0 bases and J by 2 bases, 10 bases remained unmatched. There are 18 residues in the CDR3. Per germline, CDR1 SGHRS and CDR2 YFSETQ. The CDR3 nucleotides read TGCGCCAGCAGCTTGGGGCACCTTAGCGGGAGTTTCACAGATACGCAGTATTTT. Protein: CASSLGHLSGSFTDTQYF.

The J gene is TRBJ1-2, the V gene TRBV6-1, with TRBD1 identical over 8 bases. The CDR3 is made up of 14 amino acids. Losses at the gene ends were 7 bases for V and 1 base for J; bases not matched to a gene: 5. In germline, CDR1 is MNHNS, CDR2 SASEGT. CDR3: CASTGQVLNYGYTF. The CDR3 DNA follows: TGTGCCAGCACGGGACAGGTCCTTAACTATGGCTACACCTTC.

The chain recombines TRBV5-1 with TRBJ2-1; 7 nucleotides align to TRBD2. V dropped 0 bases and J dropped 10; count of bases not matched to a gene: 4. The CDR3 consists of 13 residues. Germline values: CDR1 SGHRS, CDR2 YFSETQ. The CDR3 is CASSLESGLEQFF. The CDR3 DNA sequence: TGCGCCAGCAGCTTGGAGTCGGGACTAGAGCAGTTCTTC. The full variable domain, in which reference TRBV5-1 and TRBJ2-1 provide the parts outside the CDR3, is KAGVTQTPRYLIKTRGQQVTLSCSPISGHRSVSWYQQTPGQGLQFLFEYFSETQRNKGNFPGRFSGRQFSNSRSEMNVSTLELGDSALYLCASSLESGLEQFFGPGTRLTVL.

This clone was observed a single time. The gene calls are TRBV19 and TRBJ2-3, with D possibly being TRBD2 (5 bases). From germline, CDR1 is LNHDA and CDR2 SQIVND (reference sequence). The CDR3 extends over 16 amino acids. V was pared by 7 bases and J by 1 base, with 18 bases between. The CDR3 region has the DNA TGTGCCAGTACCGCGGGTCCAAAGAAGGGCACAGATACGCAGTATTTT. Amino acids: CASTAGPKKGTDTQYF.

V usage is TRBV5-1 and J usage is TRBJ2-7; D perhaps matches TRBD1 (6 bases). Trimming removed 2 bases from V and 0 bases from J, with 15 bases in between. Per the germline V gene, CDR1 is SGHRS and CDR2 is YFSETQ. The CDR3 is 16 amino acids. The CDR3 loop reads CASSFDRQASSYEQYF. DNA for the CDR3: TGCGCCAGCAGCTTCGACCGACAGGCGAGCTCCTACGAGCAGTACTTC.

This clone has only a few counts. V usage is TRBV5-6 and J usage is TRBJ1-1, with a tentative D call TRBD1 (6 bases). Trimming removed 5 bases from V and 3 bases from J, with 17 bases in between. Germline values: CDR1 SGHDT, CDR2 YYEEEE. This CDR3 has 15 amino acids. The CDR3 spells CASSLTGPGDTEAFF. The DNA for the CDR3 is TGTGCCAGCAGTTTGACAGGCCCTGGGGACACTGAAGCTTTCTTT.

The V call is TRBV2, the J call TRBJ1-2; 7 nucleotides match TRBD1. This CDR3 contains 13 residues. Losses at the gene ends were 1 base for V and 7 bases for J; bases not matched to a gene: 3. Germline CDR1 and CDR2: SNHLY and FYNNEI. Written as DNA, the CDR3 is TGTGCCAGCAGTGAAGAGGGGGCGGCTGGCTACACCTTC. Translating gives CASSEEGAAGYTF.

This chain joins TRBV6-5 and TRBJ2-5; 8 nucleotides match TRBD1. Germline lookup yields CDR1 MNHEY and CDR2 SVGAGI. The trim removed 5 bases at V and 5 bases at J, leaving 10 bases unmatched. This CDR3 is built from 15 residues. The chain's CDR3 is CASSPWTGSGETQYF. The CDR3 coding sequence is TGTGCCAGCAGTCCTTGGACAGGGTCTGGCGAGACCCAGTACTTC.

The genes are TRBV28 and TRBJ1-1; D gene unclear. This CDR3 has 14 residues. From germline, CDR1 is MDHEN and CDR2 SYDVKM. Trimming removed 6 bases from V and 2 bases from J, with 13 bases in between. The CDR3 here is CASRETAANTEAFF. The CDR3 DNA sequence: TGTGCCAGCAGAGAAACGGCGGCCAACACTGAAGCTTTCTTT. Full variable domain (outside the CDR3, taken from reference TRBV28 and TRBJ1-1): DVKVTQSSRYLVKRTGEKVFLECVQDMDHENMFWYRQDPGLGLRLIYFSYDVKMKEKGDIPEGYSVSREKKERFSLILESASTNQTSMYLCASRETAANTEAFFGQGTRLTVV.

CDR3 amino acids: CASSPGTSGGDPYNEQFF. As DNA, the CDR3 is TGCGCCAGCAGCCCTGGGACTAGCGGGGGGGACCCCTACAATGAGCAGTTCTTC. The chain has TRBV5-1 and TRBJ2-1, with 16 bases fitting TRBD2. CDR1 is SGHRS, CDR2 YFSETQ, per germline. V dropped 4 bases and J dropped 2; count of bases not matched to a gene: 6. The CDR3 contains 18 residues.

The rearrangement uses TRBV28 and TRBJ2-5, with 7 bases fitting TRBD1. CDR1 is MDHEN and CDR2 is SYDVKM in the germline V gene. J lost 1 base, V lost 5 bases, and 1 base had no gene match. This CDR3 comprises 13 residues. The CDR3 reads CASSGTAQETQYF. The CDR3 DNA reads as TGTGCCAGCAGTGGGACAGCCCAAGAGACCCAGTACTTC. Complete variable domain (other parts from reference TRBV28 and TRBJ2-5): DVKVTQSSRYLVKRTGEKVFLECVQDMDHENMFWYRQDPGLGLRLIYFSYDVKMKEKGDIPEGYSVSREKKERFSLILESASTNQTSMYLCASSGTAQETQYFGPGTRLLVL.

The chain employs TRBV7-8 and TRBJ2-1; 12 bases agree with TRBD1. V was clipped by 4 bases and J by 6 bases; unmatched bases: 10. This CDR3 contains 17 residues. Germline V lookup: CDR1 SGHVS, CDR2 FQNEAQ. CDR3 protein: CASSSIGGTGGLNEQFF. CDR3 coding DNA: TGTGCCAGCAGCTCCATTGGGGGGACAGGGGGCCTCAATGAGCAGTTCTTC.

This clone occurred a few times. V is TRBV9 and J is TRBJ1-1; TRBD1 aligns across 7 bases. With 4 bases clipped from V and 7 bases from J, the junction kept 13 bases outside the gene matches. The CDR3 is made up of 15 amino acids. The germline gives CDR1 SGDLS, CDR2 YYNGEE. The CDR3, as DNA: TGTGCCAGCAGCTCCCGGAACAGGGGCATGAATGAAGCTTTCTTT. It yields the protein CASSSRNRGMNEAFF.

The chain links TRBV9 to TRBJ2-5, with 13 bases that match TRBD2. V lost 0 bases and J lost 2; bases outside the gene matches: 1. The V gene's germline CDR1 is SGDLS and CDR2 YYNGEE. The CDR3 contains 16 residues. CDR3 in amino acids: CASSVEGLAGQETQYF. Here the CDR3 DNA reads TGTGCCAGCAGCGTAGAGGGACTAGCGGGGCAAGAGACCCAGTACTTC.

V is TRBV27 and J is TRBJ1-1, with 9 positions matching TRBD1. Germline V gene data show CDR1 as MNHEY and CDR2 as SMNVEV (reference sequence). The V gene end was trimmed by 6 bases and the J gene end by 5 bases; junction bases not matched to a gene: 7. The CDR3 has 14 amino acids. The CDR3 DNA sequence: TGTGCCAGCAGGAACGGGACAGGGAGTACTGAAGCTTTCTTT. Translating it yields CASRNGTGSTEAFF.

The CDR3 region has the DNA TGTGCCAGCAGCTCAGGGGGCGGGAACACTGAAGCTTTCTTT. Translating gives CASSSGGGNTEAFF. The J gene is TRBJ1-1, the V gene TRBV7-9; the match to TRBD1 covers 8 bases. The V and J ends lost 4 bases and 1 base, in that order; junction bases with no gene match: 2. CDR1 and CDR2 from the germline V gene are SEHNR and FQNEAQ (reference sequence). This CDR3 is 14 amino acids long.

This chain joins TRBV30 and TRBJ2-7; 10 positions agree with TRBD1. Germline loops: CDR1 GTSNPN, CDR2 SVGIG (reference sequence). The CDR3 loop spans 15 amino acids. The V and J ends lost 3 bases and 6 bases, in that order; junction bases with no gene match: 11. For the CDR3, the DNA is TGTGCCTGGAGAGCCGCCGGGACAGGGGCTCCCGAGCAGTACTTC. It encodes CAWRAAGTGAPEQYF.

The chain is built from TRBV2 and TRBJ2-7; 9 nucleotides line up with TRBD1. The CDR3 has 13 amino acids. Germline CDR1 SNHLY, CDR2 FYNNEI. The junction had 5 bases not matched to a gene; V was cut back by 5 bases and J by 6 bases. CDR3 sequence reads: CASSRDREGEQYF. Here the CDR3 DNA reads TGTGCCAGCAGTAGGGACAGGGAAGGCGAGCAGTACTTC.

CDR3 loop: CASRDSFEAGNTIYF. The DNA for the CDR3 is TGCGCCAGCAGGGACTCTTTCGAAGCTGGAAACACCATATATTTT. V is TRBV5-1 and J is TRBJ1-3; no reliable D call. The germline V gene has CDR1 SGHRS and CDR2 YFSETQ. Trimming stripped 5 bases from V and 2 bases from J, with 14 bases between. CDR3 length: 15 residues.

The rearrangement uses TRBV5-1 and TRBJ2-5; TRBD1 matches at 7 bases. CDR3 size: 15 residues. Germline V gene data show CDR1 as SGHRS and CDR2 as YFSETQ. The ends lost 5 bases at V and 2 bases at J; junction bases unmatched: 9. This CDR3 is CASRSSGTAQETQYF. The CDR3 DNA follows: TGCGCCAGCAGATCTTCCGGGACAGCTCAAGAGACCCAGTACTTC.

The CDR3 bases are TGTGCCAGCAGTGTGGGGAACAGGGGGCGACCACAAGAGACCCAGTACTTC. This sequence encodes CASSVGNRGRPQETQYF. The chain recombines TRBV6-1 with TRBJ2-5, with 9 positions matching TRBD1. Germline V gene sequence: CDR1 MNHNS, CDR2 SASEGT. Unmatched junction bases numbered 11, after V lost 4 bases and J lost 2 bases. This CDR3 contains 17 residues.